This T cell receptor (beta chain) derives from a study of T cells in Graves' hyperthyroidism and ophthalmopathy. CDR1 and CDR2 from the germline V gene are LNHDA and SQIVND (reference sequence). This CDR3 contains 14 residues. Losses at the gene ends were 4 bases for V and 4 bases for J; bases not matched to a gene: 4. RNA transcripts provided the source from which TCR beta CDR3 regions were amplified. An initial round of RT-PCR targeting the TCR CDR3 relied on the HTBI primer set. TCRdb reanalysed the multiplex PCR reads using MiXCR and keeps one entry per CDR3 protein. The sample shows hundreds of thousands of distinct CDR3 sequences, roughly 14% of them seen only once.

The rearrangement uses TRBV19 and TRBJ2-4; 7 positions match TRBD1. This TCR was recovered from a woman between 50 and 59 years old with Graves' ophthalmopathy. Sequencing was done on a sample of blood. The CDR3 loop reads CASSRGTEKNIQYF. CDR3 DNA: TGTGCCAGTAGTAGAGGGACAGAGAAAAACATTCAGTACTTC.